This TCR beta chain stems from a study of cytomegalovirus exposure and HLA in healthy donors. The donors were members of the validation cohort comprising over a hundred subjects, separate from the roughly 670-subject first cohort. This CDR3 has 14 residues. Per the germline V gene, CDR1 is MDHEN and CDR2 is SYDVKM. J gave up 7 bases and V 6 bases, and 8 bases lay outside the gene matches. Assay used: immunoSEQ multiplex PCR; TCRdb lists only in-frame clones, some missing. The repertoire holds around 70,000 clones, with 94% as singletons. The sequenced material came from PBMCs. V gene TRBV28 combines with J gene TRBJ1-2, with 10 bases identical to TRBD1. The receptor's source is a man between 18 and 35 years old in good health and CMV-seropositive. The CDR3 loop is CASRSPGQGFGYTF. DNA of the CDR3: TGTGCCAGCAGATCACCGGGACAGGGGTTTGGCTACACCTTC.